This section outlines one TCR beta chain sequence together with its context. This entry comes from a study of OX40 agonist ivuxolimab in advanced cancers. Measured with immunoSEQ multiplex PCR; TCRdb has only the in-frame clones, and not every one. The top ten hold less than 9.5% of the sample, which has around 30,000 clones, approximately 90% seen once. The CDR3 has 13 amino acids. V was pared by 3 bases and J by 4 bases, with 11 bases between. Germline CDR1 is SGDLS and CDR2 is YYNGEE. This chain links TRBV9 with TRBJ2-7, with TRBD1 as a possible D gene (5 bases). The sequence was obtained from an adult with an advanced solid tumor such as melanoma, head and neck, liver or kidney cancer. This sample comprised CD4+ or CD8+ T cells sorted from blood, obtained in a trial of the OX40 agonist ivuxolimab. In DNA, the CDR3 is TGTGCCAGCAGCGAGGGGCAAGAGTACGAGCAGTACTTC. Its translation: CASSEGQEYEQYF.